This TCR beta chain was captured by sequencing in a study of cytomegalovirus exposure and HLA in healthy donors. General study points: According to a subsequent analysis, TCR clusters identified in the first cohort showed a tendency to co-occur across the approximately 130 validation repertoires. TCR beta chains numbering 164 were designated cytomegalovirus-associated.

Per germline, CDR1 LNHNV and CDR2 YYDKDF (reference sequence). CDR3 length: 16 amino acids. V shed 2 bases and J shed 4 bases, with 15 bases lying between them. The assay was immunoSEQ multiplex PCR, and TCRdb's table has in-frame clones only and misses some. The sample includes 100,000 to 150,000 clones, 88% of them seen just once. Of note for this clone: Its cognate antigen is unknown.

The clonotype was recovered from a man aged 18-30 years in good health and CMV-seropositive. V and J are TRBV15 and TRBJ2-1, with a weak D call TRBD2 (5 bases). Sequenced material: PBMCs. The CDR3 DNA is TGTGCCACCAGCAGAATAGAGGGCCTAGGGTACAATGAGCAGTTCTTC. Amino acids: CATSRIEGLGYNEQFF.